A single sample gave rise to the 10 T cell receptor beta chains below, sequenced in a study of blood T cell repertoires in COVID-19. TCRdb keeps only in-frame clones here, not all; method: immunoSEQ multiplex PCR. The repertoire has 90,000 to 130,000 clones, roughly 80% of them found once; the top ten carry approximately 17%. The source material was peripheral blood. The receptors here all came from a woman aged 60-75 years with acute or convalescent COVID-19.

To note about this clone: A much larger clone is a single base away; this may be a read error. The genes are TRBV5-4 and TRBJ1-6; 9 bases map to TRBD1. CDR1 and CDR2 from the germline V gene are SGHNT and YYREEE (reference sequence). The CDR3 is 15 amino acids. V trimming: 4 bases; J trimming: 8 bases; junction bases outside the gene matches: 7. CDR3 residues: CASSVNRGPDSPLHF. The CDR3 DNA reads as TGTGCCAGCAGCGTGAACAGGGGGCCTGATTCACCCCTCCACTTT.

This chain links TRBV10-3 with TRBJ2-7, with a tentative D call TRBD1 (6 bases). Between the trimmed V and J ends, which lost 5 bases and 3 bases, there was a span of 23 bases. Germline V lookup: CDR1 ENHRY, CDR2 SYGVKD. The CDR3 totals 17 residues. The CDR3: CAISSSPGRGRSYEQYF. Written as DNA, the CDR3 is TGTGCCATCAGTTCCTCACCTGGCAGGGGAAGGAGCTACGAGCAGTACTTC.

V is TRBV4-2 and J is TRBJ2-1; TRBD2 matches 9 bases. J gave up 9 bases and V 3 bases, and 12 bases lay outside the gene matches. The germline V gene has CDR1 LGHNA and CDR2 YNFKEQ. The CDR3 consists of 16 residues. In DNA, the CDR3 is TGTGCCAGCAGCCAGGGGACCGGGACTAGCTTAAGTGAGCAGTTCTTC. It yields the protein CASSQGTGTSLSEQFF.

The chain has TRBV6-5 and TRBJ1-1; TRBD1 might be the D (6 bases). The CDR3 has 14 amino acids. Germline lookup yields CDR1 MNHEY and CDR2 SVGAGI. V dropped 7 bases and J dropped 4 bases, with 16 bases sitting between them. CDR3 in amino acids: CASTLLQGGTEAFF. The CDR3 coding sequence is TGTGCCAGCACCCTACTACAGGGCGGCACTGAAGCTTTCTTT.

The chain is built from TRBV9 and TRBJ2-2; D gene unclear. Trimming pared 0 bases from V and 7 bases from J, leaving 7 bases between. CDR1 and CDR2 from the germline V gene are SGDLS and YYNGEE. CDR3 length equals 13 residues. CDR3 nucleotides: TGTGCCAGCAGCGTAGCCTCTAACGGGGAGCTGTTTTTT. Its translation: CASSVASNGELFF.

The chain combines TRBV7-2 with TRBJ2-7; 10 nucleotides agree with TRBD1. Germline V CDR1 and CDR2: SGHTA, FQGNSA. The CDR3 has 13 residues. J was trimmed by 7 bases and V by 0 bases; bases with no gene match: 0. Written as DNA, the CDR3 is TGTGCCAGCAGCTTAGCGGGACAGGGGGAGCAGTACTTC. It codes for CASSLAGQGEQYF. Looking up the rest from reference TRBV7-2 and TRBJ2-7 gives the full variable domain: GAGVSQSPSNKVTEKGKDVELRCDPISGHTALYWYRQSLGQGLEFLIYFQGNSAPDKSGLPSDRFSAERTGGSVSTLTIQRTQQEDSAVYLCASSLAGQGEQYFGPGTRLTVT.

The V and J genes are TRBV6-6 and TRBJ2-3, with D uncertain. V dropped 7 bases and J dropped 1 base, with 12 bases sitting between them. In germline, CDR1 is MNHNY, CDR2 SVGAGI (reference sequence). The length of the CDR3 is 14 residues. CDR3 in amino acids: CASTPNEGTDTQYF. In DNA form, the CDR3 reads TGTGCCAGCACCCCTAATGAGGGCACAGATACGCAGTATTTT.

V gene TRBV2 combines with J gene TRBJ1-4; 7 positions match TRBD1. V shed 6 bases, J shed 6 bases, and the junction held 7 bases outside the gene matches. Germline CDR1 SNHLY, CDR2 FYNNEI. The CDR3 is made up of 14 amino acids. CDR3 sequence: CASRLGQAYEKLFF. The CDR3 nucleotides read TGTGCCAGCAGACTCGGACAGGCGTATGAAAAACTGTTTTTT.

This clone was seen a single time. In the same sample, other DNA sequences code for this CDR3. CDR3 residues: CAISESTGRYGYTF. The CDR3 DNA follows: TGTGCCATCAGTGAGTCCACAGGGCGCTATGGCTACACCTTC. V usage is TRBV10-3 and J usage is TRBJ1-2; D may be TRBD1 (6 bases). Germline CDR1 is ENHRY and CDR2 is SYGVKD. With 0 bases removed from V and 4 bases from J, the gap between germline ends came to 9 bases. This CDR3 has 14 residues.

The chain employs TRBV18 and TRBJ1-4, with 8 bases fitting TRBD1. The V gene end was trimmed by 6 bases and the J gene end by 4 bases; junction bases not matched to a gene: 4. CDR3 size: 14 residues. The germline V gene has CDR1 KGHSH and CDR2 LQKENI. The CDR3 nucleotides read TGTGCCAGCTCTCGGACAGGGATTAATGAAAAACTGTTTTTT. Protein sequence: CASSRTGINEKLFF.